This T cell receptor (beta chain) stems from a study of cytomegalovirus exposure and HLA in healthy donors. The CDR3 loop spans 15 amino acids. The V end lost 0 bases, the J end lost 2 bases, and 8 bases lay between the germline ends. Germline CDR1 MNHEY, CDR2 SVGAGI. With 60 Vbeta and 13 Jbeta primers, the PCR was carried out. Libraries were prepared by immunoSEQ multiplex PCR; TCRdb keeps only in-frame clonotypes and omits some of them. The table lists just under 95,000 clones, roughly 80% of them singletons. Sequencing was performed on PBMCs. V gene TRBV6-5 combines with J gene TRBJ2-4; D unclear. This sequence originates from a man aged 50-59 years in good health and CMV-seropositive. The CDR3 sequence is CASSYSERPKNIQYF. As DNA, the CDR3 is TGTGCCAGCAGTTACTCCGAGAGGCCCAAAAACATTCAGTACTTC.